A single sample is the source of the 29 T cell receptor beta chains below, sequenced in a study of T cells in Graves' hyperthyroidism and ophthalmopathy. Authors of the study amplified TCR beta CDR3 regions from RNA transcripts. A first-round RT-PCR of the TCR CDR3 used the HTBI primer set. Using its own MiXCR run on the multiplex PCR reads, TCRdb lists one record per CDR3 protein. Counted here are about 95,000 distinct CDR3 sequences, about 37% occurring once; the ten biggest clones make up 10%. The sequencing input was peripheral blood or thyroid tissue (not recorded which). The source of these receptors is a young woman with Graves' hyperthyroidism.

This clonotype has just a few counts. The chain combines TRBV28 with TRBJ2-7; no clear D gene. Per germline, CDR1 MDHEN and CDR2 SYDVKM. The CDR3 covers 16 residues. V lost 4 bases, J lost 1 base, and 17 bases lay in between. The CDR3 nucleotides are TGTGCCAGCAGTTCCCCGGCCAGCGCCTGGTCCTACGAGCAGTACTTC. Translating it yields CASSSPASAWSYEQYF. Variable domain in full (rest from reference TRBV28 and TRBJ2-7): DVKVTQSSRYLVKRTGEKVFLECVQDMDHENMFWYRQDPGLGLRLIYFSYDVKMKEKGDIPEGYSVSREKKERFSLILESASTNQTSMYLCASSSPASAWSYEQYFGPGTRLTVT.

To note about this clonotype: A much more abundant neighbour one base away suggests this may be a read error. The V call is TRBV6-6, the J call TRBJ2-3; no clear D gene. The CDR3 has 13 amino acids. The ends were cut back, 2 bases at V and 4 bases at J, with 7 bases in the middle. CDR1 MNHNY and CDR2 SVGAGI come from the germline V gene (reference sequence). This chain's CDR3 is CASSYGPSDTQYF. Written as DNA, the CDR3 is TGTGCCAGCAGTTACGGACCCTCAGATACGCAGTATTTT.

This clonotype was observed many times. The genes are TRBV6-6 and TRBJ1-5; weak D call: TRBD1 (5 bases). The CDR3 has 14 residues. Germline V gene data show CDR1 as MNHNY and CDR2 as SVGAGI (reference sequence). V was shortened by 5 bases and J by 7 bases, with 15 bases between the two germline ends. The CDR3 DNA reads TGTGCCAGCAGTAAACCGGGGGGGGAACAGCCCCAGCATTTT. As protein: CASSKPGGEQPQHF.

The DNA of the CDR3 is TGCAGTGCTAGCCGGACTAGACGGGGTGGGACCCAGTACTTC. Its translation: CSASRTRRGGTQYF. The chain recombines TRBV20-1 with TRBJ2-5; 7 positions match TRBD2. V trimming: 3 bases; J trimming: 7 bases; junction bases outside the gene matches: 11. Germline V gene sequence: CDR1 DFQATT, CDR2 SNEGSKA (reference sequence). The CDR3 spans 14 residues.

This clonotype appeared many times. The V and J genes are TRBV10-2 and TRBJ1-1, with no clear D. This CDR3 contains 14 residues. The V and J ends lost 3 bases and 0 bases respectively, with 8 bases between them. In germline, CDR1 is WSHSY, CDR2 SAAADI. CDR3 in amino acids: CASSERRMNTEAFF. Written as DNA, the CDR3 is TGCGCCAGCAGTGAAAGGAGGATGAACACTGAAGCTTTCTTT.

The chain employs TRBV11-2 and TRBJ2-5; D may be TRBD1 (7 bases). Per the germline V gene, CDR1 is SGHAT and CDR2 is FQNNGV. V lost 8 bases, J lost 3 bases, and 19 bases lay in between. This CDR3 has 15 amino acids. The CDR3 is CASGPRGRTEETQYF. The CDR3 DNA is TGTGCCAGCGGCCCCAGGGGGAGGACGGAAGAGACCCAGTACTTC.

Many counts were recorded for this clonotype. This chain uses TRBV19 with TRBJ2-7; D possibly corresponds to TRBD1 (6 bases). CDR1 and CDR2 (germline): LNHDA, SQIVND (reference sequence). V dropped 3 bases and J dropped 11 bases, with 14 bases sitting between them. This CDR3 region has 12 residues. CDR3 DNA sequence: TGTGCCAGTAGTATCGGGACGCAGGGGAAGTACTTC. It specifies CASSIGTQGKYF. Using reference TRBV19 and TRBJ2-7 for the parts outside the CDR3, the full variable domain is DGGITQSPKYLFRKEGQNVTLSCEQNLNHDAMYWYRQDPGQGLRLIYYSQIVNDFQKGDIAEGYSVSREKKESFPLTVTSAQKNPTAFYLCASSIGTQGKYFGPGTRLTVT.

This clonotype was seen at least ten times. J is TRBJ1-2 and V is TRBV5-4, with D tentatively TRBD1 (5 bases). There are 14 residues in the CDR3. From germline, CDR1 is SGHNT and CDR2 YYREEE (reference sequence). V was cut by 3 bases and J by 8 bases, with 17 bases left in between. CDR3 loop: CASSYRNEWSGYTF. The CDR3 DNA follows: TGTGCCAGCAGCTACAGGAACGAGTGGTCGGGCTACACCTTC.

This clonotype was found many times. The chain is built from TRBV7-3 and TRBJ1-3, with 7 nucleotides matching TRBD1. With V trimmed by 6 bases and J by 5 bases, 10 bases remained unmatched. The germline CDR1 and CDR2 sequences are SGHTA and FQGTGA. The CDR3 length is 15 residues. The CDR3 sequence is CASSFRQGIRNTIYF. In nucleotides, the CDR3 is TGTGCCAGCAGTTTCCGACAGGGCATACGAAACACCATATATTTT.

With respect to this clonotype: As the CDR3 is not closed by the conserved phenylalanine or tryptophan, this likely results from a read error. Because the CDR3's place on the DNA is in doubt, the DNA is left out and the CDR3 is given as listed by TCRdb. The rearrangement uses TRBV6-1 and TRBJ1-1; the DNA was not used to check the table's D call, TRBD1. The germline CDR1 and CDR2 sequences are MNHNS and SASEGT. From its first to its last residue, the CDR3 has 11 amino acids. The CDR3 loop reads CASSGGVKACL.

On this clonotype: A much larger clone sits a single nucleotide away, making a read error possible. This sequence joins TRBV2 and TRBJ1-4, with 7 bases lining up with TRBD1. The CDR3 is 14 amino acids. V trimming: 6 bases; J trimming: 8 bases; junction bases outside the gene matches: 9. The germline V gene has CDR1 SNHLY and CDR2 FYNNEI. Here the CDR3 reads CASRPGTADEKLFF. CDR3 DNA: TGTGCCAGCAGACCCGGGACAGCGGACGAAAAACTGTTTTTT.

Details on this clonotype: A read error may account for a junction end that differs from germline. The V call is TRBV15, the J call TRBJ1-1, with D unresolved. The CDR3 spans 12 residues. Germline V lookup: CDR1 LNHNV, CDR2 YYDKDF (reference sequence). This CDR3 is CATSGVNTEAFF. CDR3 DNA: TGCGCCACCAGCGGAGTGAACACTGAAGCTTTCTTT.

The chain uses TRBV28 and TRBJ1-5, with D maybe TRBD1 (5 bases). V was shortened by 4 bases and J by 7 bases, with 20 bases between the two germline ends. Germline CDR1 and CDR2: MDHEN and SYDVKM. The CDR3 is made up of 16 amino acids. This chain's CDR3 is CASSYPPGTDAQPQHF. The CDR3 DNA follows: TGTGCCAGCAGTTATCCCCCTGGGACGGACGCCCAGCCCCAGCATTTT.

About this clonotype itself: The missing conserved phenylalanine or tryptophan at the end of this CDR3 makes a read error likely. The DNA is left out, because the CDR3 cannot be placed on it with certainty; the CDR3 is given as TCRdb lists it. The chain joins TRBV6-6 to TRBJ1-6; the table assigns TRBD1, which was not confirmed against the DNA. With termini counted, the CDR3 has 16 amino acids. Per germline, CDR1 MNHNY and CDR2 SVGAGI (reference sequence). CDR3 amino acids: CAIANRGVEDGYTFGS.

In DNA, the CDR3 is TGCAGCGGACGGGACAGGGGTGAGGAAGCTTTCTTT. Encoded protein: CSGRDRGEEAFF. This chain joins TRBV29-1 and TRBJ1-1; 10 positions agree with TRBD1. CDR1 and CDR2 from the germline V gene are SQVTM and ANQGSEA. The J segment lost 8 bases and the V segment lost 7 bases, leaving 7 bases of the junction unmatched. The CDR3 has 12 amino acids. The full variable domain, completed using reference TRBV29-1 and TRBJ1-1, is SAVISQKPSRDICQRGTSLTIQCQVDSQVTMMFWYRQQPGQSLTLIATANQGSEATYESGFVIDKFPISRPNLTFSTLTVSNMSPEDSSIYLCSGRDRGEEAFFGQGTRLTVV.

V and J are TRBV10-3 and TRBJ2-7; 7 bases match TRBD2. The CDR3 length is 12 residues. CDR1 and CDR2 (germline): ENHRY, SYGVKD. Trimming took 9 bases from V and 2 from J; bases not matched to a gene: 4. The CDR3 DNA sequence: TGTGCCATAGCGGGAAAAGCCTACGAGCAGTACTTC. Amino acid sequence: CAIAGKAYEQYF.

There are many counts of this clonotype. The chain combines TRBV24-1 with TRBJ2-2, with a possible D match to TRBD2 (6 bases). Deletions cut 2 bases from V and 3 bases from J, with 21 bases between. The CDR3 extends over 19 amino acids. The germline CDR1 and CDR2 sequences are KGHDR and SFDVKD. CDR3 amino acids: CATSDWRAVGGRHTGELFF. CDR3 DNA: TGTGCCACCAGTGATTGGAGGGCCGTAGGCGGACGTCACACCGGGGAGCTGTTTTTT.

The chain couples TRBV4-1 to TRBJ2-5; 12 bases are shared with TRBD2. Germline V gene sequence: CDR1 MGHRA, CDR2 YSYEKL. CDR3 length: 19 amino acids. V shed 0 bases and J 3 bases; nucleotides not matched to a gene: 11. The CDR3 nucleotides are TGCGCCAGCAGCCAAGATAGGGCTAGCGGGAGGGCCGTGAAAGAGACCCAGTACTTC. It encodes CASSQDRASGRAVKETQYF.

This clonotype occurred many times. V and J are TRBV9 and TRBJ1-4; D is unresolved. CDR1 is SGDLS and CDR2 is YYNGEE in the germline V gene. Between the trimmed V and J ends, which lost 7 bases and 0 bases, there was a span of 16 bases. CDR3 length: 16 amino acids. CDR3 sequence: CASSPRQDATNEKLFF. The CDR3 nucleotides read TGTGCCAGCTCACCAAGACAAGACGCAACTAATGAAAAACTGTTTTTT. Combining the CDR3 with reference TRBV9 and TRBJ1-4 gives the whole variable domain DSGVTQTPKHLITATGQRVTLRCSPRSGDLSVYWYQQSLDQGLQFLIQYYNGEERAKGNILERFSAQQFPDLHSELNLSSLELGDSALYFCASSPRQDATNEKLFFGSGTQLSVL.

This clonotype showed up many times. This chain uses TRBV11-2 with TRBJ2-7; a weak D match, TRBD2 (6 bases). The CDR3 sequence is 15 residues long. Deletions cut 3 bases from V and 5 bases from J, with 17 bases between. Per germline, CDR1 SGHAT and CDR2 FQNNGV. CDR3 region: CASSFRGRKMDEQYF. Here the CDR3 DNA reads TGTGCCAGCAGCTTTCGGGGGAGGAAGATGGACGAGCAGTACTTC. Filled out from reference TRBV11-2 and TRBJ2-7, the complete variable domain reads EAGVAQSPRYKIIEKRQSVAFWCNPISGHATLYWYQQILGQGPKLLIQFQNNGVVDDSQLPKDRFSAERLKGVDSTLKIQPAKLEDSAVYLCASSFRGRKMDEQYFGPGTRLTVT.

As regards this clonotype: The DNA is left out, because the CDR3 cannot be placed on it with certainty; the CDR3 is given as TCRdb lists it. The rearrangement links TRBV15 to TRBJ1-1; TRBD1, the table's D call, was not compared with the DNA. Germline CDR1 reads LNHNV; CDR2 reads YYDKDF (reference sequence). The CDR3 extends over 24 residues, inclusive of both ends. The CDR3: CATSGGTPYEQYFGPGQGHTEAFF.

This clonotype was observed at least ten times. V gene TRBV5-1 combines with J gene TRBJ1-5, with TRBD1 matching 8 bases. The CDR3 is 14 amino acids. V trimming: 5 bases; J trimming: 4 bases; junction bases outside the gene matches: 5. Germline V lookup: CDR1 SGHRS, CDR2 YFSETQ. As DNA, the CDR3 is TGCGCCAGCAGTTGGGGGACAGGTAATCAGCCCCAGCATTTT. Residues: CASSWGTGNQPQHF.

Remarks on this clonotype: The conserved phenylalanine or tryptophan normally closing the CDR3 is absent here, so this likely arose from a read error. The V gene is TRBV11-2, the J gene TRBJ2-3; 9 positions match TRBD2. V gave up 3 bases and J gave up 6 bases; unmatched junction bases: 7. Germline-derived CDR1 and CDR2 are SGHAT and FQNNGV. CDR3 size: 15 residues. The chain's CDR3 is CASSLLLAGPDTQYS. Here the CDR3 DNA reads TGTGCCAGCAGCTTGCTTCTAGCGGGACCGGATACGCAGTATTCT.

This clonotype was seen repeatedly, ten times or more. The gene calls are TRBV14 and TRBJ1-6; no clear D gene. This CDR3 region has 13 residues. Germline V lookup: CDR1 SGHDN, CDR2 FVKESK. Trimming cost V 2 bases and J 7 bases, with 6 bases left between them. CDR3 nucleotide sequence: TGTGCCAGCAGCCAAACTTTGAATTCACCCCTCCACTTT. Its translation: CASSQTLNSPLHF.

The gene calls are TRBV19 and TRBJ1-5; TRBD1 might be the D (5 bases). Germline V gene data show CDR1 as LNHDA and CDR2 as SQIVND (reference sequence). This CDR3 contains 13 residues. V lost 10 bases, J lost 4 bases, and 14 bases lay in between. CDR3: CATVGRENQPQHF. The DNA of the CDR3 is TGTGCCACCGTTGGCAGGGAGAATCAGCCCCAGCATTTT.

This clonotype was detected ten times or more. The V and J genes are TRBV7-8 and TRBJ1-1; 8 bases are shared with TRBD1. J gave up 8 bases and V 3 bases, and 5 bases lay outside the gene matches. The CDR3 has 13 residues. Germline CDR1 is SGHVS and CDR2 is FQNEAQ. The CDR3 sequence: CASSFDRDREAFF. The CDR3 bases are TGTGCCAGCAGCTTCGACCGGGACAGGGAAGCTTTCTTT. Full variable domain (missing parts from reference TRBV7-8 and TRBJ1-1): GAGVSQSPRYKVAKRGQDVALRCDPISGHVSLFWYQQALGQGPEFLTYFQNEAQLDKSGLPSDRFFAERPEGSVSTLKIQRTQQEDSAVYLCASSFDRDREAFFGQGTRLTVV.

This clonotype showed up many times. The chain carries TRBV20-1 and TRBJ1-5; TRBD1 aligns across 7 bases. The CDR3 length is 15 residues. The J segment lost 2 bases and the V segment lost 6 bases, leaving 10 bases of the junction unmatched. CDR1 and CDR2 from the germline V gene are DFQATT and SNEGSKA (reference sequence). In DNA form, the CDR3 reads TGCAGTGCCCTTATGACAGGGTATGGCAATCAGCCCCAGCATTTT. The encoded protein is CSALMTGYGNQPQHF.

This clonotype was detected many times. The chain uses TRBV7-8 and TRBJ2-7; the D is unclear. V was cut by 5 bases and J by 6 bases, with 8 bases left in between. The germline V gene encodes CDR1 SGHVS and CDR2 FQNEAQ. CDR3 size: 11 residues. For the CDR3, the DNA is TGTGCCAGCAGCACCGGTGGCGAGCAGTACTTC. This sequence encodes CASSTGGEQYF.

Turning to this clonotype: The CDR3 does not close with the conserved phenylalanine or tryptophan, likely indicating a read error. The DNA is omitted, as the CDR3 cannot be located on it reliably, and the CDR3 follows TCRdb's listing. This chain connects TRBV20-1 to TRBJ1-1; the D call of TRBD1 is as the table states it, not checked on the DNA. The germline gives CDR1 DFQATT, CDR2 SNEGSKA (reference sequence). The CDR3 spans 11 residues, counting both ends. CDR3 amino acids: CSASSGQGIAV.